This T cell receptor (delta chain) was identified in a study of γδ T cells in repeated Plasmodium falciparum infection. Study-level information: Each infection was followed by sampling at 21 days, plus baseline and some pre-infection draws. The study's findings and limits: Malian children's Vdelta2-negative repertoires appeared more expanded and less diverse than Australians'. Repeated controlled infections reportedly drove waves of new clonotype selection in Vdelta2-negative, mostly Vdelta1+, gammadelta repertoires.

The J segment lost 10 bases and the V segment lost 1 base, leaving 18 bases of the junction unmatched. In germline, CDR1 is TSWWSYY, CDR2 QGS. This CDR3 has 17 residues. TCRdb redid the clone calls on the multiplex PCR reads with CATT. Here the sample spans 85,000 to 95,000 delta-chain clones, more than 1.4% being singletons. Flow sorting of PBMC yielded separate Vgamma9/Vdelta2+ and Vdelta2-negative gammadelta T cell populations for bulk repertoire analysis. This clone showed up many times. Its specificity is not known. This TCR derives from a pool of human donors (malaria-infected and uninfected, not separated). The rearrangement joins TRDV1 to TRDJ1, with TRDD3 matching 7 bases. Sequenced: gamma-delta T cells from blood. CDR3 nucleotides: TGTGCTCTTGGGGAACCCCGGTTTTTGGACGGGGGATCACGACTCATCTTT. Protein: CALGEPRFLDGGSRLIF.